The 27 T cell receptor beta chains reported below all come from one sample, sequenced in a study of blood T cells in healthy people across ages. Next came a second PCR, run for about 7 to 12 cycles, which used a sample-barcoded 5' primer along with a J-beta primer mix. TCRdb passed the 5' RACE reads through MiXCR, listing each CDR3 protein once. The sample consists of some 920,000 distinct CDR3 sequences, around 54% of them appearing once. The specimen sequenced was blood. The receptor set was obtained from a woman between 55 and 75 years old in good health.

This clonotype was detected only a few times. The chain links TRBV20-1 to TRBJ2-3; unclear D gene. Germline V gene lookup returns CDR1 DFQATT and CDR2 SNEGSKA (reference sequence). The CDR3 has 13 residues. Between the trimmed V and J ends, which lost 1 base and 14 bases, there was a span of 19 bases. The CDR3 loop is CSARAPTKNIGYF. The CDR3 bases are TGCAGTGCTAGAGCCCCCACTAAGAACATCGGGTATTTT.

This clonotype is a singleton in its sample. The CDR3 DNA reads as TGCAGCGTTGTAAGGAGCAGGGAAGCCAAAAACATTCAGTACTTC. This codes for CSVVRSREAKNIQYF. This chain connects TRBV29-1 to TRBJ2-4, with a weak D call TRBD1 (5 bases). CDR1 is SQVTM and CDR2 is ANQGSEA in the germline V gene. The ends were cut back, 4 bases at V and 0 bases at J, with 13 bases in the middle. This CDR3 is built from 15 residues. Drawing the rest from reference TRBV29-1 and TRBJ2-4, the complete variable domain is SAVISQKPSRDICQRGTSLTIQCQVDSQVTMMFWYRQQPGQSLTLIATANQGSEATYESGFVIDKFPISRPNLTFSTLTVSNMSPEDSSIYLCSVVRSREAKNIQYFGAGTRLSVL.

This clonotype was observed a single time. This chain connects TRBV5-1 to TRBJ2-4; no reliable D call. The CDR3 length is 14 residues. V was pared by 0 bases and J by 9 bases, with 13 bases between. Germline CDR1 SGHRS, CDR2 YFSETQ. For the CDR3, the DNA is TGCGCCAGCAGCTTGGCGGGTGATGGTGGCATTCAGTACTTC. This gives the protein CASSLAGDGGIQYF. Full variable domain (missing parts from reference TRBV5-1 and TRBJ2-4): KAGVTQTPRYLIKTRGQQVTLSCSPISGHRSVSWYQQTPGQGLQFLFEYFSETQRNKGNFPGRFSGRQFSNSRSEMNVSTLELGDSALYLCASSLAGDGGIQYFGAGTRLSVL.

The V and J genes are TRBV5-6 and TRBJ2-3; D uncertain. The V end was cut by 1 base, the J end by 2 bases, with 11 bases between. Germline V gives CDR1 SGHDT, CDR2 YYEEEE. This CDR3 spans 15 amino acids. The CDR3 nucleotides are TGTGCCAGCAGCTTGCTACTCGATCCCACAGATACGCAGTATTTT. Residues: CASSLLLDPTDTQYF. The full variable domain, completed using reference TRBV5-6 and TRBJ2-3, is DAGVTQSPTHLIKTRGQQVTLRCSPKSGHDTVSWYQQALGQGPQFIFQYYEEEERQRGNFPDRFSGHQFPNYSSELNVNALLLGDSALYLCASSLLLDPTDTQYFGPGTRLTVL.

The rearrangement uses TRBV27 and TRBJ2-7; D is unresolved. The germline CDR1 and CDR2 sequences are MNHEY and SMNVEV (reference sequence). With 5 bases removed from V and 2 bases from J, the gap between germline ends came to 19 bases. The CDR3 spans 16 residues. Here the CDR3 reads CASSPSTGEGPYEQYF. DNA of the CDR3: TGTGCCAGCAGTCCGTCCACTGGGGAAGGCCCCTACGAGCAGTACTTC.

The rearrangement uses TRBV20-1 and TRBJ2-7, with 7 positions matching TRBD2. V was pared by 2 bases and J by 5 bases, with 12 bases of the junction left unmatched. The CDR3 runs 15 residues. In germline, CDR1 is DFQATT, CDR2 SNEGSKA (reference sequence). The CDR3 coding sequence is TGCAGTGCTAGAAATTCCGGACTAGTCAACAACGAGCAGTACTTC. Its protein product is CSARNSGLVNNEQYF.

The chain combines TRBV28 with TRBJ1-6; 8 positions agree with TRBD1. The CDR3 sequence is 14 residues long. The V gene's germline CDR1 is MDHEN and CDR2 SYDVKM. The V and J ends lost 2 bases and 14 bases, in that order; junction bases with no gene match: 8. CDR3 DNA: TGTGCCAGCAGTTTAAAAGTTGGGACAGGAGCCCTCCACTTT. As protein: CASSLKVGTGALHF.

This chain links TRBV29-1 with TRBJ2-7; maybe TRBD2 (6 bases). Trimming removed 4 bases from V and 7 bases from J, with 20 bases in between. Germline V CDR1 and CDR2: SQVTM, ANQGSEA. This CDR3 has 14 residues. The CDR3 nucleotides read TGCAGCGTTGGGATAGGAGGGTCCTACAATGAGCAGTACTTC. It translates to CSVGIGGSYNEQYF.

The V and J genes are TRBV4-1 and TRBJ2-1; TRBD2 matches at 10 bases. The ends lost 5 bases at V and 4 bases at J; junction bases unmatched: 8. This CDR3 has 16 residues. Germline loops: CDR1 MGHRA, CDR2 YSYEKL. CDR3: CASSTPGTSVYNEQFF. The CDR3 region has the DNA TGCGCCAGCAGCACCCCCGGGACTAGCGTATACAATGAGCAGTTCTTC.

The V call is TRBV20-1, the J call TRBJ1-2; 7 nucleotides line up with TRBD1. This CDR3 contains 14 residues. CDR1 is DFQATT and CDR2 is SNEGSKA in the germline V gene (reference sequence). With 4 bases clipped from V and 2 bases from J, the junction kept 7 bases outside the gene matches. The CDR3 DNA sequence: TGCAGTGCTAACCATTTGGGACAGAACTATGGCTACACCTTC. Its translation is CSANHLGQNYGYTF.

This rearrangement joins TRBV29-1 to TRBJ1-2; 7 nucleotides line up with TRBD1. V shed 5 bases, J shed 1 base, and the junction held 7 bases outside the gene matches. The CDR3 sequence is 14 residues long. From germline, CDR1 is SQVTM and CDR2 ANQGSEA. The DNA of the CDR3 is TGCAGCGTTTCCGACAGGGATCGTAACTATGGCTACACCTTC. Translating gives CSVSDRDRNYGYTF.

The J gene is TRBJ2-1, the V gene TRBV28; tentative D call: TRBD2 (5 bases). CDR3 length: 14 amino acids. Trimming removed 7 bases at V and 7 bases at J, with 17 bases between. Germline lookup yields CDR1 MDHEN and CDR2 SYDVKM. CDR3 residues: CASNPAGEKNEQFF. The CDR3 region has the DNA TGTGCCAGCAACCCTGCTGGGGAGAAAAATGAGCAGTTCTTC.

This clonotype was seen only a few times. V gene TRBV6-5 combines with J gene TRBJ1-1; D not resolved. This CDR3 contains 14 residues. Germline CDR1 is MNHEY and CDR2 is SVGAGI. Trimming shortened V by 6 bases and J by 2 bases, and 13 bases separated the two germline ends. CDR3 residues: CASRAGATNTEAFF. The CDR3 DNA sequence: TGTGCCAGCAGGGCCGGAGCCACTAACACTGAAGCTTTCTTT.

To note about this clonotype: Mismatch with germline at one junction end may stem from a read error. The V gene is TRBV9, the J gene TRBJ1-5; D uncertain. Germline CDR1 and CDR2: SGDLS and YYNGEE. The CDR3 consists of 15 residues. The CDR3 nucleotides are TGTGCCAGCAGCGCGACCGGGGTAGGCAATCAGCCCCGGCATTTT. It encodes CASSATGVGNQPRHF.

About this clonotype itself: A read error may account for a junction end that differs from germline. The chain links TRBV20-1 to TRBJ1-1, with TRBD1 as a possible D gene (5 bases). Germline V lookup: CDR1 DFQATT, CDR2 SNEGSKA (reference sequence). There are 15 residues in the CDR3. The CDR3 reads CSARGTLKGNPEAFF. For the CDR3, the DNA is TGCAGTGCTAGGGGGACGCTAAAGGGGAACCCTGAAGCTTTCTTT.

This clonotype appeared once. V and J are TRBV2 and TRBJ2-5, with D possibly matching TRBD1 (5 bases). The CDR3 consists of 16 residues. Germline lookup yields CDR1 SNHLY and CDR2 FYNNEI. Trimming left V 5 bases short and J 1 base short, with 17 bases between. The CDR3 bases are TGTGCCAGCAGTAATGCAGGGAATGTCGCCCAAGAGACCCAGTACTTC. It yields the protein CASSNAGNVAQETQYF.

The V call is TRBV20-1, the J call TRBJ1-2; TRBD1 aligns across 9 bases. V gave up 5 bases and J gave up 8 bases; unmatched junction bases: 15. From germline, CDR1 is DFQATT and CDR2 SNEGSKA (reference sequence). CDR3 length: 15 amino acids. The CDR3 DNA follows: TGCAGTGCTCCTCGTCCCGGGACAGGGTTTCAGGGCTACACCTTC. Residues: CSAPRPGTGFQGYTF.

The chain couples TRBV5-1 to TRBJ1-2; D may be TRBD1 (6 bases). V gave up 0 bases and J gave up 4 bases, with 7 bases separating them. The length of the CDR3 is 13 residues. Germline CDR1 is SGHRS and CDR2 is YFSETQ. The CDR3 region has the DNA TGCGCCAGCAGCTTGGAAGGGGGCTATGGCTACACCTTC. It yields the protein CASSLEGGYGYTF.

V and J are TRBV5-1 and TRBJ1-4; D remains ambiguous. The CDR3 length is 14 residues. The V gene lost 0 bases and the J gene lost 8 bases, with 11 bases spanning the gap. Germline CDR1 and CDR2: SGHRS and YFSETQ. The CDR3 sequence: CASSLAPAAEKLFF. CDR3 bases: TGCGCCAGCAGCTTGGCCCCGGCCGCGGAAAAACTGTTTTTT.

This clonotype was found a few times. V gene TRBV29-1 combines with J gene TRBJ2-3; D may be TRBD2 (5 bases). Per the germline V gene, CDR1 is SQVTM and CDR2 is ANQGSEA. The V end was cut by 4 bases, the J end by 3 bases, with 14 bases between. This CDR3 region has 14 residues. The CDR3 loop reads CSVGAGNPTDTQYF. For the CDR3, the DNA is TGCAGCGTTGGGGCCGGGAATCCAACAGATACGCAGTATTTT.

The chain uses TRBV7-9 and TRBJ2-5; D perhaps matches TRBD1 (6 bases). TRBJ2-7 explains the end of the DNA better; the J call may be wrong. The germline CDR1 and CDR2 sequences are SEHNR and FQNEAQ (reference sequence). CDR3 length equals 14 residues. CDR3 in DNA: TGTGCCAGCAGCCGCCGACAGGCGGGCGACGAGCAGTACTTC. Translation gives CASSRRQAGDEQYF.

The chain links TRBV29-1 to TRBJ1-5; 9 bases align to TRBD1. V shed 4 bases, J shed 4 bases, and the junction held 2 bases outside the gene matches. The CDR3 has 13 amino acids. Germline loops: CDR1 SQVTM, CDR2 ANQGSEA. The DNA of the CDR3 is TGCAGCGTTGGGGGACAGGGAAATCAGCCCCAGCATTTT. Encoded protein: CSVGGQGNQPQHF.

This chain uses TRBV19 with TRBJ2-7; 7 bases agree with TRBD2. Per the germline V gene, CDR1 is LNHDA and CDR2 is SQIVND (reference sequence). This CDR3 has 15 amino acids. The trim removed 4 bases at V and 3 bases at J, leaving 9 bases unmatched. Here the CDR3 reads CASSSRIAGVYEQYF. The CDR3 DNA follows: TGTGCCAGTAGTAGTAGGATAGCGGGCGTCTACGAGCAGTACTTC.

V usage is TRBV6-2 or TRBV6-3 and J usage is TRBJ2-7; TRBD1 matches at 9 bases. The germline gives CDR1 MNHEY, CDR2 SVGEGT. The CDR3 runs to 14 residues. V lost 6 bases to trimming and J lost 3 bases; unmatched junction nucleotides: 6. CDR3 in DNA: TGTGCCAGCAGAAGACAGGGGGGAGACTACGAGCAGTACTTC. This sequence encodes CASRRQGGDYEQYF.

This clonotype has a handful of counts. This chain connects TRBV29-1 to TRBJ2-3; possibly TRBD1 or TRBD2 for D (5 bases each). Germline CDR1 and CDR2: SQVTM and ANQGSEA. The CDR3 covers 16 residues. V dropped 3 bases and J dropped 1 base, with 17 bases sitting between them. For the CDR3, the DNA is TGCAGCGTTGATCATGGGACGCCCATGGGCACAGATACGCAGTATTTT. This codes for CSVDHGTPMGTDTQYF.

The chain carries TRBV12-3 or TRBV12-4 and TRBJ2-3; D remains ambiguous. Trimming pared 6 bases from V and 4 bases from J, leaving 8 bases between. The CDR3 sequence is 12 residues long. The chain's CDR3 is CASSYVADTQYF. The CDR3 nucleotides are TGTGCCAGCAGCTATGTAGCAGATACGCAGTATTTT.

The rearrangement uses TRBV30 and TRBJ2-5, with D tentatively TRBD1 (6 bases). The J call may be incorrect, as the DNA end agrees better with TRBJ2-7. The CDR3 loop spans 13 amino acids. The V gene's germline CDR1 is GTSNPN and CDR2 SVGIG (reference sequence). The DNA for the CDR3 is TGTGCCTGGAACCACAGGGACCACGGCGAGCAGTACTTC. It codes for CAWNHRDHGEQYF.